A selection of T cell receptor beta chains follows, all from one sample in a study of OX40 agonist ivuxolimab in advanced cancers. Data came from immunoSEQ multiplex PCR; TCRdb stores just in-frame clones and leaves some out. The table lists some 73,000 clones, 86% of them singletons. The source material was CD4+ or CD8+ T cells sorted from blood, sampled in a trial of the OX40 agonist ivuxolimab. All receptors come from an adult with an advanced solid tumor such as melanoma, head and neck, liver or kidney cancer. Each CDR3 is given with its conserved first and last residue.

v_call	j_call	cdr3_aa
TRBV7-2	TRBJ2-1	CASSLPDYNYNEQFF
TRBV5-4	TRBJ2-1	CASSVDPGTSGRGEQFF
TRBV19	TRBJ2-1	CASTGIGGVYEQFF
TRBV7-9	TRBJ1-6	CASSTSGAANSPLHF
TRBV29-1	TRBJ2-7	CSVPGLGTYEQYF
TRBV5-6	TRBJ1-3	CASSYRDRVGNTIYF
TRBV11-2	TRBJ1-1	CASFPLTGYTEAFF
TRBV11-2	TRBJ2-7	CASSLREGLYEQYF
TRBV9	TRBJ2-2	CASNLADYTGELFF
TRBV7-3	TRBJ1-6	CASSLWGDSPLHF
TRBV19	TRBJ1-5	CASWTGPGNQPQHF
TRBV29-1	TRBJ2-1	CSASGTGALLSSYNEQFF
TRBV11-3	TRBJ2-1	CASSPRRGAGNEQFF
TRBV5-1	TRBJ1-4	CASSPGEVATNEKLFF
TRBV28	TRBJ1-1	CASSLGQGNTEAFF
TRBV9	TRBJ1-1	CASSVENNPNTEAFF
TRBV2	TRBJ2-7	CASMRTGGVAYEQYF
TRBV11-3	TRBJ2-3	CASSLSGADTQYF
TRBV5-4	TRBJ1-4	CASSLGTGSEKLFF
TRBV7-2	TRBJ2-3	CASSFGGTDTQYF
TRBV7-2	TRBJ2-7	CASSLPPGDYSYEQYF
TRBV20-1	TRBJ1-1	CSAEHQNEAFF
TRBV6-4	TRBJ1-1	CASRLSPNTEAFF
TRBV7-2	TRBJ1-2	CASSLGTATYGYTF
TRBV7-9	TRBJ1-4	CASSDAGDTGSEKLFF
TRBV19	TRBJ2-3	CASSPGRPEPQYF
TRBV7-2	TRBJ1-2	CASSFPRDAGYGYTF
TRBV19	TRBJ2-3	CASRTRLTDTQYF
TRBV15	TRBJ1-3	CATSSGTTGNTIYF